This passage covers 5 T cell receptor beta chains from one sample sequenced in a study of beta chain features in type 1 diabetes. Study outcomes and limitations: Type 1 diabetes patients showed a moderate but significant shortening of TCRB CDR3s in all four CD4+ subsets.

Antigens of these TCRs are unknown. TCRB transcripts that were expressed got sequenced, as all of the isolated RNA had been reverse transcribed. Method: immunoSEQ multiplex PCR; TCRdb's copy keeps in-frame clones and lacks some. The data show about 240,000 clones, with approximately 15% seen just once and approximately 0.018% held by the top ten. Sequenced material: naive CD4+ T cells from blood. Receptor source: a man aged 25-45 years with type 1 diabetes.

V gene TRBV7-6 combines with J gene TRBJ2-1, with TRBD2 matching 7 bases. Germline V lookup: CDR1 SGHVS, CDR2 FNYEAQ. This CDR3 comprises 14 residues. The V segment lost 1 base and the J segment 5 bases; nucleotides outside the gene matches: 2. CDR3 in DNA: TGTGCCAGCAGCTTAGGCGGGAGTCACAATGAGCAGTTCTTC. It specifies CASSLGGSHNEQFF.

The J gene is TRBJ2-4, the V gene TRBV19, with 9 bases matching TRBD2. The CDR3 covers 15 residues. Germline CDR1 LNHDA, CDR2 SQIVND (reference sequence). With 0 bases clipped from V and 10 bases from J, the junction kept 7 bases outside the gene matches. CDR3 protein: CASSIDLAGMRIQYF. In DNA form, the CDR3 reads TGTGCCAGTAGTATAGATCTAGCGGGAATGCGAATTCAGTACTTC.

This clone was picked up a small number of times. The CDR3 DNA reads TGCGCCAGCAGCCAAGATGCCCCCAGCGGGAGAAATGATGAGCAGTTCTTC. Translated, it gives CASSQDAPSGRNDEQFF. The chain combines TRBV4-1 with TRBJ2-1; 8 bases are a match to TRBD2. J gave up 8 bases and V 0 bases, and 12 bases lay outside the gene matches. Looked up from germline, CDR1 is MGHRA and CDR2 is YSYEKL. This CDR3 contains 17 residues.

V and J are TRBV10-2 and TRBJ1-5; 10 bases fit TRBD1. The CDR3 has 12 residues. The ends lost 9 bases at V and 7 bases at J; junction bases unmatched: 3. Germline V gives CDR1 WSHSY, CDR2 SAAADI. The CDR3 nucleotides read TGCGCCAGTGCGACAGGGGGCCAGCCCCAGCATTTT. Its protein product is CASATGGQPQHF.

This clone was seen more than once but under ten times. The chain is built from TRBV19 and TRBJ2-1, with 12 bases that match TRBD2. This CDR3 region has 16 residues. With 5 bases clipped from V and 4 bases from J, the junction kept 6 bases outside the gene matches. Germline CDR1 and CDR2: LNHDA and SQIVND (reference sequence). In DNA, the CDR3 is TGTGCCAGTAGTGATCCCGGGACTAGCGGGTACAATGAGCAGTTCTTC. This sequence encodes CASSDPGTSGYNEQFF.